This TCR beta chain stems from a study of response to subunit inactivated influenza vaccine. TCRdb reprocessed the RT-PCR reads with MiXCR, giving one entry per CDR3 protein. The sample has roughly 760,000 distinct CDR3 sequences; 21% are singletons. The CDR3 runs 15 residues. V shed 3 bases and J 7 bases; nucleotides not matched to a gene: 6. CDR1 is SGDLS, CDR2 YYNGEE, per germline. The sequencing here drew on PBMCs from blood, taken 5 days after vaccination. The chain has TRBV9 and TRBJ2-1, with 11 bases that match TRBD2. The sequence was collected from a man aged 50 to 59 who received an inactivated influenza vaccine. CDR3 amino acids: CASSDGTSGPNEQFF. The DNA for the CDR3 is TGTGCCAGCAGCGACGGGACTAGCGGACCTAATGAGCAGTTCTTC.